These 21 T cell receptor beta chains originate from one sample sequenced in a study of identifying expanded T cells in peripheral blood. TCRdb's table, derived via immunoSEQ multiplex PCR, lists solely in-frame clones and lacks some. The data contain 70,000 to 95,000 clones, about nine tenths of them singletons. Sequenced: blood. The receptors shown here come from a person aged 18 to 75 in good health.

The chain employs TRBV13 and TRBJ2-7; TRBD1 agrees at 10 bases. CDR1 and CDR2 from the germline V gene are PRHDT and FYEKMQ (reference sequence). The CDR3 totals 14 residues. The V gene end was trimmed by 1 base and the J gene end by 5 bases; junction bases not matched to a gene: 2. CDR3 region: CASSLEGTGDEQYF. Written as DNA, the CDR3 is TGTGCCAGCAGCTTAGAGGGGACAGGGGACGAGCAGTACTTC.

This clone was seen only once. The rearrangement links TRBV19 to TRBJ2-1; D is unclear. Germline lookup yields CDR1 LNHDA and CDR2 SQIVND (reference sequence). The CDR3 loop spans 15 amino acids. V lost 3 bases to trimming and J lost 8 bases, with 17 bases between them. This CDR3 reads CASSIAAELGDEQFF. The CDR3 nucleotides are TGTGCCAGTAGTATCGCCGCGGAGTTGGGCGATGAGCAGTTCTTC.

The rearrangement links TRBV19 to TRBJ2-3; D gene ambiguous. The CDR3 is 16 residues long. CDR1 and CDR2 from the germline V gene are LNHDA and SQIVND (reference sequence). Trimming removed 5 bases at V and 2 bases at J, with 17 bases between. The CDR3 nucleotides are TGTGCCAGTAGTTTACAAAACCCCCCCCACACAGATACGCAGTATTTT. Translation gives CASSLQNPPHTDTQYF.

The chain recombines TRBV11-2 with TRBJ2-7, with 7 nucleotides matching TRBD1. V was pared by 3 bases and J by 3 bases, with 5 bases of the junction left unmatched. This CDR3 is built from 14 residues. Germline lookup yields CDR1 SGHAT and CDR2 FQNNGV. CDR3 nucleotide sequence: TGTGCCAGCAGCTTCGACAGGGCGGGCTACGAGCAGTACTTC. Encoded protein: CASSFDRAGYEQYF.

The V gene is TRBV7-3, the J gene TRBJ1-2, with 8 bases identical to TRBD1. Per germline, CDR1 SGHTA and CDR2 FQGTGA. The CDR3 has 15 residues. V lost 6 bases and J lost 4; bases outside the gene matches: 10. The CDR3 reads CASRDTGGIFYGYTF. The CDR3 nucleotides read TGTGCCAGCAGGGACACAGGGGGGATATTCTATGGCTACACCTTC.

In its sample, this clone was seen once. V gene TRBV27 combines with J gene TRBJ2-2; 11 bases match TRBD2. This CDR3 has 16 residues. The ends lost 5 bases at V and 5 bases at J; junction bases unmatched: 7. Germline assignment: CDR1 MNHEY and CDR2 SMNVEV (reference sequence). DNA for the CDR3: TGTGCCAGCAGTGGACTAGCGGGCCGTCGGACCGGGGAGCTGTTTTTT. It codes for CASSGLAGRRTGELFF.

Here the CDR3 reads CATSRGGQLPPQETQYF. For the CDR3, the DNA is TGTGCCACCAGCAGAGGAGGGCAGCTGCCACCTCAAGAGACCCAGTACTTC. The chain carries TRBV15 and TRBJ2-5, with D possibly matching TRBD2 (5 bases). Germline lookup yields CDR1 LNHNV and CDR2 YYDKDF (reference sequence). The CDR3 is made up of 17 amino acids. Trimming left V 1 base short and J 2 bases short, with 17 bases between. Full variable domain (missing parts from reference TRBV15 and TRBJ2-5): DAMVIQNPRYQVTQFGKPVTLSCSQTLNHNVMYWYQQKSSQAPKLLFHYYDKDFNNEADTPDNFQSRRPNTSFCFLDIRSPGLGDTAMYLCATSRGGQLPPQETQYFGPGTRLLVL.

The genes are TRBV28 and TRBJ2-5; D is perhaps TRBD1 or TRBD2 (6 bases each). This CDR3 contains 13 residues. The germline V gene has CDR1 MDHEN and CDR2 SYDVKM. V lost 9 bases and J 5 bases, leaving 16 bases between the germline ends. The CDR3 DNA follows: TGTGCCAGTCGAGGGGGGCAGGAGGAGACCCAGTACTTC. It translates to CASRGGQEETQYF.

A single count supports this clone. The rearrangement links TRBV28 to TRBJ1-2, with 9 bases matching TRBD1. The germline V gene encodes CDR1 MDHEN and CDR2 SYDVKM. Trimming took 6 bases from V and 7 from J; bases not matched to a gene: 9. The CDR3 consists of 14 residues. CDR3 sequence reads: CASSSGGQGGGYTF. The CDR3 DNA follows: TGTGCCAGCAGCTCCGGGGGACAGGGCGGTGGCTACACCTTC.

This clone was seen a handful of times. The chain is built from TRBV7-9 and TRBJ1-4, with a tentative D call TRBD1 (6 bases). Germline CDR1 reads SEHNR; CDR2 reads FQNEAQ (reference sequence). The CDR3 extends over 14 amino acids. Deletions cut 5 bases from V and 7 bases from J, with 14 bases between. This chain's CDR3 is CASSAPGAAEKLFF. CDR3 coding DNA: TGTGCCAGCAGCGCTCCAGGGGCGGCTGAAAAACTGTTTTTT. Full variable domain (missing parts from reference TRBV7-9 and TRBJ1-4): DTGVSQNPRHKITKRGQNVTFRCDPISEHNRLYWYRQTLGQGPEFLTYFQNEAQLEKSRLLSDRFSAERPKGSFSTLEIQRTEQGDSAMYLCASSAPGAAEKLFFGSGTQLSVL.

The chain is built from TRBV5-6 and TRBJ2-7; weak D call: TRBD2 (5 bases). The germline V gene encodes CDR1 SGHDT and CDR2 YYEEEE. The CDR3 runs 15 residues. The ends were cut back, 0 bases at V and 5 bases at J, with 15 bases in the middle. The CDR3 region has the DNA TGTGCCAGCAGCTTGGGAACATCGGGGTCCCACGAGCAGTACTTC. Translated, it gives CASSLGTSGSHEQYF. Using reference TRBV5-6 and TRBJ2-7 for the parts outside the CDR3, the full variable domain is DAGVTQSPTHLIKTRGQQVTLRCSPKSGHDTVSWYQQALGQGPQFIFQYYEEEERQRGNFPDRFSGHQFPNYSSELNVNALLLGDSALYLCASSLGTSGSHEQYFGPGTRLTVT.

V is TRBV28 and J is TRBJ2-7; D might be TRBD1 (6 bases). Germline V gene data show CDR1 as MDHEN and CDR2 as SYDVKM. V gave up 3 bases and J gave up 2 bases, with 11 bases separating them. There are 14 residues in the CDR3. For the CDR3, the DNA is TGTGCCAGCAGTTTCCCAGGGGTAACCTACGAGCAGTACTTC. Amino acids: CASSFPGVTYEQYF.

The V gene is TRBV23-1, the J gene TRBJ2-3; D gene ambiguous. TRBV23-1 is given ORF status, its function remaining uncertain. Trimming pared 0 bases from V and 5 bases from J, leaving 21 bases between. The CDR3 extends over 18 amino acids. CDR3 in DNA: TGCGCCAGCAGTCAATCGATTCCCAGACTTTCGGGTGGAGATACGCAGTATTTT. Amino acid sequence: CASSQSIPRLSGGDTQYF.

The chain carries TRBV29-1 and TRBJ2-3; 12 nucleotides match TRBD2. This CDR3 region has 14 residues. From germline, CDR1 is SQVTM and CDR2 ANQGSEA. The V gene end was trimmed by 6 bases and the J gene end by 15 bases; junction bases not matched to a gene: 16. CDR3 DNA sequence: TGCAGCGTGATCGAAGGGACTAGCGGGCGGGTCAATTATTTT. Its translation: CSVIEGTSGRVNYF.

The rearrangement joins TRBV5-4 to TRBJ2-2; D gene unclear. Trimming left V 0 bases short and J 1 base short, with 10 bases between. Germline V gene lookup returns CDR1 SGHNT and CDR2 YYREEE (reference sequence). The CDR3 is 16 amino acids. The CDR3 DNA follows: TGTGCCAGCAGCTTGGGTCAGGCGATGAACACCGGGGAGCTGTTTTTT. Its translation is CASSLGQAMNTGELFF.

This clone has just a few counts. V and J are TRBV15 and TRBJ1-3; possibly TRBD1 for D (6 bases). The CDR3 sequence is 13 residues long. Per germline, CDR1 LNHNV and CDR2 YYDKDF (reference sequence). The V end lost 8 bases, the J end lost 0 bases, and 8 bases lay between the germline ends. The CDR3 DNA reads as TGTGCCACCTCGGGGGCCTCTGGAAACACCATATATTTT. Protein product: CATSGASGNTIYF.

The CDR3 bases are TGTGCCAGCAGTGAACCCTACGAGCAGTACTTC. Translating it yields CASSEPYEQYF. V usage is TRBV6-1 and J usage is TRBJ2-7; no definite D call. Germline CDR1 MNHNS, CDR2 SASEGT. Trimming cost V 2 bases and J 2 bases, with 1 base left between them. CDR3 length equals 11 residues.

The chain links TRBV13 to TRBJ1-6; D call uncertain. The length of the CDR3 is 14 residues. Germline values: CDR1 PRHDT, CDR2 FYEKMQ (reference sequence). The ends were cut back, 2 bases at V and 7 bases at J, with 9 bases in the middle. CDR3 sequence: CASSLSHGNSPLHF. The CDR3 bases are TGTGCCAGCAGCTTATCCCACGGGAATTCACCCCTCCACTTT.

The genes are TRBV7-9 and TRBJ2-3, with 8 positions matching TRBD2. V shed 6 bases, J shed 5 bases, and the junction held 13 bases outside the gene matches. Looked up from germline, CDR1 is SEHNR and CDR2 is FQNEAQ (reference sequence). This CDR3 is built from 16 residues. CDR3 sequence (DNA): TGTGCCAGCAGTCCTACCCGGGGGGGCTGGAGAGATACGCAGTATTTT. Translated, it gives CASSPTRGGWRDTQYF.

The chain combines TRBV2 with TRBJ1-2; 8 bases fit TRBD1. Trimming took 4 bases from V and 0 from J; bases not matched to a gene: 4. Germline values: CDR1 SNHLY, CDR2 FYNNEI. This CDR3 is 15 amino acids long. The CDR3: CASSVVDRANYGYTF. CDR3 DNA: TGTGCCAGCAGTGTAGTGGACAGGGCTAACTATGGCTACACCTTC.

The gene calls are TRBV30 and TRBJ2-3; 8 bases line up with TRBD2. The CDR3 runs to 15 residues. CDR1 is GTSNPN, CDR2 SVGIG, per germline (reference sequence). After removal of 4 bases from V and 5 bases from J, the junction contained 11 bases not matched to a gene. The CDR3 reads CAWKRGGRVVDTQYF. CDR3 sequence (DNA): TGTGCCTGGAAGCGCGGGGGGCGCGTAGTAGATACGCAGTATTTT.